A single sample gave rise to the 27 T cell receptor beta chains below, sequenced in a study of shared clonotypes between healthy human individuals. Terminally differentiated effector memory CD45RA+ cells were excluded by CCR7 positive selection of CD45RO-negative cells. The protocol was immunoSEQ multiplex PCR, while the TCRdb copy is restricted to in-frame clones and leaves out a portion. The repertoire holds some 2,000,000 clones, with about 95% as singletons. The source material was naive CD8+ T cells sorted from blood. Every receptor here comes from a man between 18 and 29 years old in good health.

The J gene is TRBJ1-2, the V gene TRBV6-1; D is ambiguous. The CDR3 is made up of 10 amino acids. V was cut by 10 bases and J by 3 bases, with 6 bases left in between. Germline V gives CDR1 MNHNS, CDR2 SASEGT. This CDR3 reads CATFDYGYTF. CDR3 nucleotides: TGTGCCACCTTCGACTATGGCTACACCTTC.

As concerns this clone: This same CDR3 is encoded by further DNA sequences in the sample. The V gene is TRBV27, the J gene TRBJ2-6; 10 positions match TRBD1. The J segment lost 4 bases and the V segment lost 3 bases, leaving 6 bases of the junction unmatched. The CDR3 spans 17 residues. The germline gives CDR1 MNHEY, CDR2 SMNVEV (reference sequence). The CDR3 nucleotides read TGTGCCAGCAGTTTGACAGGGGGCGCGGCCGGGGCCAACGTCCTGACTTTC. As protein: CASSLTGGAAGANVLTF.

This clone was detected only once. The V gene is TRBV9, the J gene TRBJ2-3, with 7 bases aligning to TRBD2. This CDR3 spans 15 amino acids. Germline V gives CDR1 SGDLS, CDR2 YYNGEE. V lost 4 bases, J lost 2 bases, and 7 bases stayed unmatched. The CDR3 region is CASSPLAQLTDTQYF. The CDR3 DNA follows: TGTGCCAGCAGCCCACTAGCGCAACTCACAGATACGCAGTATTTT.

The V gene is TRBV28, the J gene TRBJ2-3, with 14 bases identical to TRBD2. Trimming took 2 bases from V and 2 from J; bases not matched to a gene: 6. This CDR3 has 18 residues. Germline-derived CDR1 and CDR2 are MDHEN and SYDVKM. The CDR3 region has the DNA TGTGCCAGCAGTTTAGCGGGGACTAGCGGGGGCCTCACAGATACGCAGTATTTT. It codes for CASSLAGTSGGLTDTQYF.

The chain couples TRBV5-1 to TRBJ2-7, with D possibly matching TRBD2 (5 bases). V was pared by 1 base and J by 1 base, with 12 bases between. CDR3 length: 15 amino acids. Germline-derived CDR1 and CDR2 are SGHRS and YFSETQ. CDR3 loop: CASSLIGGSSYEQYF. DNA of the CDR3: TGCGCCAGCAGCTTGATAGGAGGTTCTTCCTACGAGCAGTACTTC.

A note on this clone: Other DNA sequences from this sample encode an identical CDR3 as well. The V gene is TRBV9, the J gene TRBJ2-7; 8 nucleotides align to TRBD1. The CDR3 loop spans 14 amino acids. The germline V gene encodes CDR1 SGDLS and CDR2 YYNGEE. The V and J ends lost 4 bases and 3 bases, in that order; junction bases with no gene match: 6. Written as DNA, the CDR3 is TGTGCCAGCAGCCCGAGCGGACAGGGCTACGAGCAGTACTTC. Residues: CASSPSGQGYEQYF.

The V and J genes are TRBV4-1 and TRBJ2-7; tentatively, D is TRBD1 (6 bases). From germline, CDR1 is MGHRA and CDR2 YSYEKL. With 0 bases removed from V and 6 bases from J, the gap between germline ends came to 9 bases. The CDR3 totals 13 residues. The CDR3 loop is CASSQEQGFEQYF. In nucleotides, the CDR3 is TGCGCCAGCAGCCAAGAACAGGGCTTCGAGCAGTACTTC.

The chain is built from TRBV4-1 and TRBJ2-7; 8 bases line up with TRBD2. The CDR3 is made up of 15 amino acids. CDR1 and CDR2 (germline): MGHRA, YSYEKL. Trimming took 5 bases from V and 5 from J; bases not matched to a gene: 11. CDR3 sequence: CASSIRTSPFDEQYF. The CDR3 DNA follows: TGCGCCAGCAGCATTCGGACTAGCCCTTTCGACGAGCAGTACTTC.

The DNA of the CDR3 is TGTGCCAGCAGCTTAGCGGGAGGGGACTACGAGCAGTACTTC. Translating gives CASSLAGGDYEQYF. The chain couples TRBV7-8 to TRBJ2-7, with 7 bases fitting TRBD2. The CDR3 covers 14 residues. J lost 3 bases, V lost 0 bases, and 2 bases had no gene match. From germline, CDR1 is SGHVS and CDR2 FQNEAQ.

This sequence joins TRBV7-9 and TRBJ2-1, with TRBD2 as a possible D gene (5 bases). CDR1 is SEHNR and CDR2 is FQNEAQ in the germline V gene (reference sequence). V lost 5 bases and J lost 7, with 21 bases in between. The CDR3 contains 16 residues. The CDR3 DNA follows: TGTGCCAGCAGCGGACCGGACTCTCCCCCTGGGAATGAGCAGTTCTTC. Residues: CASSGPDSPPGNEQFF.

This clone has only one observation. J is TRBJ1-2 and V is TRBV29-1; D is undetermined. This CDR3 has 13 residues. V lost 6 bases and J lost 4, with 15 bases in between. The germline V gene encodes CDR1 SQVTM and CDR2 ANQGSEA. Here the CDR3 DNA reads TGCAGCGTCGGTCCTTGGGAGAGCTATGGCTACACCTTC. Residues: CSVGPWESYGYTF.

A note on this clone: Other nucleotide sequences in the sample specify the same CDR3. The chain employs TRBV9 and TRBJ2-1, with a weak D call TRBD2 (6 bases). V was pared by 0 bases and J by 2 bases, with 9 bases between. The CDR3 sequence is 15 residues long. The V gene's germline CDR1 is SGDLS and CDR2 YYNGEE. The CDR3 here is CASSVGGEAYNEQFF. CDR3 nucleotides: TGTGCCAGCAGCGTAGGAGGGGAGGCCTACAATGAGCAGTTCTTC.

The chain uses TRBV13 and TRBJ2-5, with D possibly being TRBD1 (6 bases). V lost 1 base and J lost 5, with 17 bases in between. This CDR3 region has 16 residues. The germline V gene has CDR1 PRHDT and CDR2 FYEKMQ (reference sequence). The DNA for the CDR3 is TGTGCCAGCAGCTTAGAGGGGACCGGAAGGGGGGAGACCCAGTACTTC. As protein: CASSLEGTGRGETQYF.

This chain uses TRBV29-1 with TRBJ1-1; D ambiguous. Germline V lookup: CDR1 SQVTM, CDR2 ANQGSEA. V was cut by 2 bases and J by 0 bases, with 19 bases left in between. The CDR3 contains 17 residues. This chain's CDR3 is CSVEKVNVPDVNTEAFF. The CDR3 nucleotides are TGCAGCGTTGAAAAAGTTAATGTTCCCGACGTGAACACTGAAGCTTTCTTT. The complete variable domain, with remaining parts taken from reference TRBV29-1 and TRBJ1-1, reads SAVISQKPSRDICQRGTSLTIQCQVDSQVTMMFWYRQQPGQSLTLIATANQGSEATYESGFVIDKFPISRPNLTFSTLTVSNMSPEDSSIYLCSVEKVNVPDVNTEAFFGQGTRLTVV.

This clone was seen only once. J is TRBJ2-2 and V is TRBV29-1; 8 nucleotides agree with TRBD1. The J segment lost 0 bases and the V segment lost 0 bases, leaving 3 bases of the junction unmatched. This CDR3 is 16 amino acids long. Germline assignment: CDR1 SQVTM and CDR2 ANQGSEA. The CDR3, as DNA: TGCAGCGTTGAAGAGGAGGACAGGGCGAACACCGGGGAGCTGTTTTTT. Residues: CSVEEEDRANTGELFF.

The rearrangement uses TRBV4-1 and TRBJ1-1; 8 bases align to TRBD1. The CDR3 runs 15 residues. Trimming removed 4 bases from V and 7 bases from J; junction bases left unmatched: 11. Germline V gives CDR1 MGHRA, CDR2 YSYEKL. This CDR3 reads CASSPFDRGLDEAFF. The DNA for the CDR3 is TGCGCCAGCAGCCCGTTTGACAGGGGCTTAGATGAAGCTTTCTTT.

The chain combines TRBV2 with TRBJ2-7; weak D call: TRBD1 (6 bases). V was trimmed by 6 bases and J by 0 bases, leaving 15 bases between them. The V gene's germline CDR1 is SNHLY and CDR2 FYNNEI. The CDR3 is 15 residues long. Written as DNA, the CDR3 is TGTGCCAGCAGAATCACAGGGAAAAACTCCTACGAGCAGTACTTC. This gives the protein CASRITGKNSYEQYF.

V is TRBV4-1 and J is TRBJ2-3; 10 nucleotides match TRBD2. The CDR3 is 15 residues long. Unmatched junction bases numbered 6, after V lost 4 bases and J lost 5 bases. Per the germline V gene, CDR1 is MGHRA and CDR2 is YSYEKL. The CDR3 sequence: CASSRLAGEGDTQYF. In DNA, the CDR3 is TGCGCCAGCAGCCGTCTAGCGGGGGAAGGAGATACGCAGTATTTT.

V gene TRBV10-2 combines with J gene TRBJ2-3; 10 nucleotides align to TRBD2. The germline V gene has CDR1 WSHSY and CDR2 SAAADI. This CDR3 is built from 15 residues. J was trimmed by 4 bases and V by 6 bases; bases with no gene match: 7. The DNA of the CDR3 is TGCGCCAGCAGATCACTCGGACTAGCGGCAGATACGCAGTATTTT. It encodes CASRSLGLAADTQYF.

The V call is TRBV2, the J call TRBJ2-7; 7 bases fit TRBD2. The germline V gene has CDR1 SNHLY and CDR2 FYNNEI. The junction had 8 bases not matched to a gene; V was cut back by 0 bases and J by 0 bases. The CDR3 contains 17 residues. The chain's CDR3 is CASSEAIGGSDSYEQYF. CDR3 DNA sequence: TGTGCCAGCAGTGAAGCAATTGGCGGGAGTGACTCCTACGAGCAGTACTTC.

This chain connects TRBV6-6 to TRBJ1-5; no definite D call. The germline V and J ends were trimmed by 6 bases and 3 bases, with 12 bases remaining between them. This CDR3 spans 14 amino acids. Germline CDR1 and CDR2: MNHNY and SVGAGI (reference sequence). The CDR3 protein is CASRPTETNQPQHF. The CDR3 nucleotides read TGTGCCAGCAGACCGACTGAAACCAATCAGCCCCAGCATTTT.

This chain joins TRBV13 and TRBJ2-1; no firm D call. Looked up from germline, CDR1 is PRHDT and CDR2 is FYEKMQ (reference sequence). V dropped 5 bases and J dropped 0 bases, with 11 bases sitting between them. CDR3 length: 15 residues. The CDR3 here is CASSPDTLSYNEQFF. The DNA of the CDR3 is TGTGCCAGCAGCCCCGACACTCTCTCCTACAATGAGCAGTTCTTC.

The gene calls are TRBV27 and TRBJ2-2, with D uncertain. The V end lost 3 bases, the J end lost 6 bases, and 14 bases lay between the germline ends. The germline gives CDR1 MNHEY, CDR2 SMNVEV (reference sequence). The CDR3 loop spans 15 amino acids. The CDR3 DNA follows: TGTGCCAGCAGTTTTAGTCCCAGCGCGTCCGGGGAGCTGTTTTTT. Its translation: CASSFSPSASGELFF.

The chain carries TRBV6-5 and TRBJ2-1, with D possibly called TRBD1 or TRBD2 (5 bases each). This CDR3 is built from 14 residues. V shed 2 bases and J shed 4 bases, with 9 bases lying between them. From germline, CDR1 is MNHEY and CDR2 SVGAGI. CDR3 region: CASSYRDHYNEQFF. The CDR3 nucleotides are TGTGCCAGCAGTTACCGGGACCATTACAATGAGCAGTTCTTC.

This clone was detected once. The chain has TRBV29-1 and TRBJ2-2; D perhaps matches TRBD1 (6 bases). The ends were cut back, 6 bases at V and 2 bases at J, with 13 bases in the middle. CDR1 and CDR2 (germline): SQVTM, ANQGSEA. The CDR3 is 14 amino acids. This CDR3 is CSVFRDINTGELFF. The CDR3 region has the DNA TGCAGCGTCTTCCGGGACATTAACACCGGGGAGCTGTTTTTT.

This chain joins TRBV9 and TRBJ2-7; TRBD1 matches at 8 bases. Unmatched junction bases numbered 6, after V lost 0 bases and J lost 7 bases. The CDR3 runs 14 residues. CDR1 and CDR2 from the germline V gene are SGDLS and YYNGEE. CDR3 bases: TGTGCCAGCAGCGTAGGGGCAGGGGGCTTTGAGCAGTACTTC. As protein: CASSVGAGGFEQYF. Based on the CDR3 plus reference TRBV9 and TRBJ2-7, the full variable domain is DSGVTQTPKHLITATGQRVTLRCSPRSGDLSVYWYQQSLDQGLQFLIQYYNGEERAKGNILERFSAQQFPDLHSELNLSSLELGDSALYFCASSVGAGGFEQYFGPGTRLTVT.

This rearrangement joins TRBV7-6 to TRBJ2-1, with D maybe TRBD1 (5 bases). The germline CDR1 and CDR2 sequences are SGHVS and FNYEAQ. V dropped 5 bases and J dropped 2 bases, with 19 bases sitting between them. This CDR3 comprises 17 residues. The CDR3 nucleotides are TGTGCCAGCAGCCGGACACCGGAGTTTAAAGCCTACAATGAGCAGTTCTTC. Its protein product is CASSRTPEFKAYNEQFF.